This paragraph covers one T cell receptor (beta chain) sequence. The antigen remains undetermined. TCR templates numbering some 10^5 were assayed per sample. Assay: immunoSEQ multiplex PCR; the TCRdb copy retains only in-frame clones and omits some. Of 90,000 to 110,000 clones in the sample, 85% to 95% were seen once. This sample is drawn from a study of siplizumab effects on memory and regulatory T cells. Overall study findings and caveats: Proliferating siplizumab-cultured Tregs lacked confirmed suppressive function.

Germline trimming cut 5 bases from V and 0 bases from J; bases unmatched to any gene: 7. Per the germline V gene, CDR1 is MNHEY and CDR2 is SMNVEV (reference sequence). The CDR3 extends over 17 amino acids. The specimen was CD4+ T cells sorted from blood. V is TRBV27 and J is TRBJ2-6; 7 bases match TRBD2. The TCR originated in a human donor in good health. The CDR3 loop is CASSEAPGGSGANVLTF. CDR3 DNA: TGTGCCAGCAGTGAAGCCCCGGGGGGCTCTGGGGCCAACGTCCTGACTTTC.